This T cell receptor beta chain originates from a study of blood T cell repertoires in COVID-19. Study in general: T cells, B-cell-depleted T cells, or PBMCs supplied cDNA or gDNA.

In the authors' workflow: It was from reference gene primer amplification that nucleated cell counts were estimated. Profiling relied on immunoSEQ multiplex PCR, and the TCRdb table lists in-frame clones only, not all of them. That table supplies the V and J calls and clone size; D and trimming were determined from the DNA. The sample lists roughly 170,000 clones; over 75% were seen once. This CDR3 spans 16 amino acids. Per germline, CDR1 SGHTA and CDR2 FQGNSA. V dropped 1 base and J dropped 0 bases, with 10 bases sitting between them. The specimen was peripheral blood. The V and J genes are TRBV7-2 and TRBJ1-5; D gene uncertain. This TCR was recovered from a man between 60 and 70 years old who had recovered from COVID-19. The CDR3 sequence: CASSLESDTSNQPQHF. In DNA form, the CDR3 reads TGTGCCAGCAGCTTAGAGTCAGACACTAGCAATCAGCCCCAGCATTTT.